The clone carrying this TCR beta chain came up a few times. Antigen: not known. This entry belongs to a study of tumor and adjacent non-tumor tissue in lung cancer. About the study: Samples averaged around 4 million productive TCRbeta reads each. Study-wide points: Tumor TCR diversity, when higher, was linked to shorter survival. TCR diversity was significantly greater in tumor than normal lung tissue.

No cell sorting was done before RNA was extracted from the tissue. More than 3 cm separated this lung sample from the edge of the tumor. Newly diagnosed lung cancer patients had thoracic surgery in China, August–late 2014, without prior chemotherapy. A modified ARM-PCR protocol with three rounds of nested PCR amplified TCRbeta. TCRdb itself ran the multiplex PCR reads through MiXCR, one entry per CDR3 protein. The data contain 60,000 or so distinct CDR3 sequences, about 61% of them seen just once; the ten biggest clones take up around 29%. CDR1 and CDR2 (germline): SGHDN, FVKESK. This CDR3 has 12 residues. V lost 3 bases, J lost 3 bases, and 6 bases lay in between.

Sequencing was performed on distant non-tumor lung tissue. The genes are TRBV14 and TRBJ2-7; D unclear. The source of this sequence is a man between 65 and 80 years old with non-small cell lung cancer. The CDR3, as DNA: TGTGCCAGCAGCCAGCAGGACTACGAGCAGTACTTC. This encodes CASSQQDYEQYF. Looking up the rest from reference TRBV14 and TRBJ2-7 gives the full variable domain: EAGVTQFPSHSVIEKGQTVTLRCDPISGHDNLYWYRRVMGKEIKFLLHFVKESKQDESGMPNNRFLAERTGGTYSTLKVQPAELEDSGVYFCASSQQDYEQYFGPGTRLTVT.